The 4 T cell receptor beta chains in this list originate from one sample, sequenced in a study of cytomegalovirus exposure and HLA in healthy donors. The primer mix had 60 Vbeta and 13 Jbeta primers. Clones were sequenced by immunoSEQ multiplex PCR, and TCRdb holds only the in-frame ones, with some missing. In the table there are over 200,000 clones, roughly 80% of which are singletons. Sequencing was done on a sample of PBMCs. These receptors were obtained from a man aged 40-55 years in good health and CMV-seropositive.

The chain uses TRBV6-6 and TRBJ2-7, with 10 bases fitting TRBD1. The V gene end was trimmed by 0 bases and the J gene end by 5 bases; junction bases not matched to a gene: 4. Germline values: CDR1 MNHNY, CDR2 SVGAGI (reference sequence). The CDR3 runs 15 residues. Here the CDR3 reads CASSYSLDRGHEQYV. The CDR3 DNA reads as TGTGCCAGCAGTTACTCCCTTGACAGGGGGCACGAGCAGTACGTC.

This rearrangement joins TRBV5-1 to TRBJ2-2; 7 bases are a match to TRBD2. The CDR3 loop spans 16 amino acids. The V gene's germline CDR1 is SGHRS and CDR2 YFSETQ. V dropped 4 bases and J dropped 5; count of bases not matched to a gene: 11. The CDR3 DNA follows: TGCGCCAGCAGCCCCTTAACGGGAGGAGGTACCGGGGAGCTGTTTTTT. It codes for CASSPLTGGGTGELFF.

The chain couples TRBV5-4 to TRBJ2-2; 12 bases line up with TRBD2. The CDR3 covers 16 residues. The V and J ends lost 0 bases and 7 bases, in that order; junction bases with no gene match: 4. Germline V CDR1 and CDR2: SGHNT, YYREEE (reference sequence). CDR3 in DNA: TGTGCCAGCAGCTTGGGACTAGCGGGAGCTGGCGGGGAGCTGTTTTTT. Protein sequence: CASSLGLAGAGGELFF. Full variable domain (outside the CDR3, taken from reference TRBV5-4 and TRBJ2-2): ETGVTQSPTHLIKTRGQQVTLRCSSQSGHNTVSWYQQALGQGPQFIFQYYREEENGRGNFPPRFSGLQFPNYSSELNVNALELDDSALYLCASSLGLAGAGGELFFGEGSRLTVL.

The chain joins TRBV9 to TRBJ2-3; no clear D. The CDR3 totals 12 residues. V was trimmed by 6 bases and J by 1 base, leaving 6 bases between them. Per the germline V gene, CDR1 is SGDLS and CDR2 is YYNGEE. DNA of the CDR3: TGTGCCAGCACCCCGGGCACAGATACGCAGTATTTT. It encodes CASTPGTDTQYF.